This T cell receptor (beta chain) comes out of a study of T cell repertoires in cytomegalovirus infection. Study details: From public TCR beta signatures came an indication of both CMV infection and matching HLA type.

Ten or more counts support this clonotype. TCRdb reprocessed the reads via MiXCR and lists one record per CDR3 protein. The sample holds 290,000 or so distinct CDR3 sequences, roughly a quarter seen once. The germline CDR1 and CDR2 sequences are MNHNS and SASEGT. Trimming at V came to 6 bases and at J to 6 bases, leaving 8 bases not matched to a gene. CDR3 length equals 14 residues. This chain links TRBV6-1 with TRBJ2-1; 7 bases agree with TRBD1. Sequencing was performed on PBMCs. This clonotype was sampled from a human donor in good health (CMV status not recorded). Some clones in this sample may be carry-over from other donors' samples. The CDR3 loop is CASRLDRASNEQFF. CDR3 nucleotides: TGTGCCAGCAGACTCGACAGGGCTTCCAATGAGCAGTTCTTC.